This TCR beta chain originates from a study of T cells in localized non-small cell lung cancer. The method was immunoSEQ multiplex PCR; TCRdb's version includes in-frame clones alone and lacks a portion of them. The data hold over 8,500 clones, with 70% to 90% observed a single time. The CDR3 sequence is 15 residues long. V gave up 1 base and J gave up 1 base, with 7 bases separating them. Germline CDR1 and CDR2: SEHNR and FQNEAQ (reference sequence). The source is a male donor aged 60 or older with stage III lung adenocarcinoma. Sequences were derived from peripheral blood, sampled before any cancer treatment. J is TRBJ2-2 and V is TRBV7-9, with D hard to call. CDR3 DNA sequence: TGTGCCAGCAGCTTAGGTCAGCTGAACACCGGGGAGCTGTTTTTT. This sequence encodes CASSLGQLNTGELFF.